These 25 T cell receptor beta chains were sequenced from one sample in a study of shared clonotypes between healthy human individuals. The method was immunoSEQ multiplex PCR; TCRdb's version includes in-frame clones alone and lacks a portion of them. The table lists about a million clones, about 80% of them singletons. The sequencing input was memory CD4+ T cells sorted from blood. Subset reported: CD45RA-negative fraction. Every receptor here comes from a man aged 18 to 30 in good health.

J is TRBJ2-3 and V is TRBV5-4; 7 bases fit TRBD2. V lost 4 bases to trimming and J lost 0 bases; unmatched junction nucleotides: 11. CDR1 is SGHNT and CDR2 is YYREEE in the germline V gene (reference sequence). The CDR3 is made up of 17 amino acids. The CDR3 sequence: CASSPEGRGMSTDTQYF. As DNA, the CDR3 is TGTGCCAGCAGCCCCGAGGGGCGGGGGATGAGCACAGATACGCAGTATTTT.

This chain joins TRBV7-2 and TRBJ1-4; D is uncertain. CDR1 is SGHTA and CDR2 is FQGNSA in the germline V gene. CDR3 size: 13 residues. V dropped 2 bases and J dropped 5 bases, with 6 bases sitting between them. The CDR3 sequence is CASSLNRNEKLFF. CDR3 in DNA: TGTGCCAGCAGCTTAAACAGAAATGAAAAACTGTTTTTT.

This clone was counted between two and nine times. J is TRBJ1-2 and V is TRBV19, with 7 positions matching TRBD1. V dropped 6 bases and J dropped 5; count of bases not matched to a gene: 9. This CDR3 is built from 14 residues. Germline CDR1 is LNHDA and CDR2 is SQIVND (reference sequence). The CDR3, as DNA: TGTGCCAGTAGAAGGACAGGAGCGGGGTATGGCTACACCTTC. It codes for CASRRTGAGYGYTF.

This clone occurred once. This rearrangement joins TRBV25-1 to TRBJ1-5; weak D call: TRBD1 (6 bases). Germline lookup yields CDR1 MGHDK and CDR2 SYGVNS. The CDR3 extends over 16 amino acids. Trimming removed 3 bases at V and 2 bases at J, with 14 bases between. The CDR3 sequence is CASSDGGGGGNQPQHF. CDR3 nucleotide sequence: TGTGCCAGCAGTGATGGAGGGGGGGGAGGCAATCAGCCCCAGCATTTT.

V is TRBV18 and J is TRBJ1-4; D is unclear. CDR1 and CDR2 (germline): KGHSH, LQKENI. Trimming took 3 bases from V and 6 from J, leaving 11 bases between them. The CDR3 runs 14 residues. The chain's CDR3 is CASSPGQSYEKLFF. In nucleotides, the CDR3 is TGTGCCAGCTCACCTGGGCAGAGCTATGAAAAACTGTTTTTT.

This chain connects TRBV7-6 to TRBJ2-2; tentatively, D is TRBD1 or TRBD2 (5 bases each). Germline loops: CDR1 SGHVS, CDR2 FNYEAQ. Trimming stripped 5 bases from V and 5 bases from J, with 24 bases between. The CDR3 runs to 18 residues. CDR3: CASSPGGYWGSLTGELFF. CDR3 coding DNA: TGTGCCAGCAGCCCCGGAGGCTATTGGGGGAGTTTAACCGGGGAGCTGTTTTTT.

J is TRBJ2-3 and V is TRBV2, with a tentative D call TRBD2 (6 bases). This CDR3 has 14 residues. Germline V lookup: CDR1 SNHLY, CDR2 FYNNEI. Trimming shortened V by 4 bases and J by 4 bases, and 12 bases separated the two germline ends. In nucleotides, the CDR3 is TGTGCCAGCAGTGTGGAGGGGTTGCCAGATACGCAGTATTTT. Translated: CASSVEGLPDTQYF.

The gene calls are TRBV27 and TRBJ2-1, with D possibly matching TRBD2 (5 bases). Trimming removed 8 bases from V and 6 bases from J, with 23 bases in between. CDR3 size: 16 residues. Germline CDR1 is MNHEY and CDR2 is SMNVEV (reference sequence). The CDR3 DNA follows: TGTGCCAGCGCCCATAGGGCCACGACCGAGGGCAATGAGCAGTTCTTC. Its protein is CASAHRATTEGNEQFF.

The chain joins TRBV4-2 to TRBJ2-2; D unclear. The CDR3 has 15 residues. The germline gives CDR1 LGHNA, CDR2 YNFKEQ. V was clipped by 1 base and J by 0 bases, with 6 bases between them. As DNA, the CDR3 is TGTGCCAGCAGCCAAGGCGTTGCGAACACCGGGGAGCTGTTTTTT. It yields the protein CASSQGVANTGELFF.

This clone showed up just a few times. The chain couples TRBV6-5 to TRBJ2-3, with TRBD2 matching 8 bases. The ends lost 0 bases at V and 5 bases at J; junction bases unmatched: 7. CDR1 and CDR2 from the germline V gene are MNHEY and SVGAGI. The CDR3 runs to 16 residues. The CDR3 sequence: CASSYSRGASGDTQYF. CDR3 nucleotides: TGTGCCAGCAGTTACTCGCGGGGGGCTAGTGGAGATACGCAGTATTTT.

A few counts support this clone. V gene TRBV29-1 combines with J gene TRBJ2-1, with 14 nucleotides matching TRBD2. After removal of 7 bases from V and 7 bases from J, the junction contained 6 bases not matched to a gene. In germline, CDR1 is SQVTM, CDR2 ANQGSEA. This CDR3 has 14 residues. CDR3 residues: CSARTSGRRNEQFF. The CDR3 bases are TGCAGCGCTAGGACTAGCGGGAGGCGGAATGAGCAGTTCTTC.

This clone was seen a single time. The V call is TRBV6-5, the J call TRBJ2-3; 7 bases are a match to TRBD2. The ends lost 2 bases at V and 2 bases at J; junction bases unmatched: 7. From germline, CDR1 is MNHEY and CDR2 SVGAGI. This CDR3 comprises 16 residues. This chain's CDR3 is CASSYTPSGFTDTQYF. Here the CDR3 DNA reads TGTGCCAGCAGTTACACGCCTAGCGGATTCACAGATACGCAGTATTTT.

CDR3 sequence: CSAKDRGKEKLFF. For the CDR3, the DNA is TGCAGCGCCAAAGACAGGGGAAAGGAAAAACTGTTTTTT. The chain is built from TRBV29-1 and TRBJ1-4, with 8 bases fitting TRBD1. This CDR3 region has 13 residues. Germline V CDR1 and CDR2: SQVTM, ANQGSEA. V dropped 7 bases and J dropped 8; count of bases not matched to a gene: 9.

V is TRBV2 and J is TRBJ2-7, with 8 bases lining up with TRBD1. CDR3 length: 16 amino acids. Germline assignment: CDR1 SNHLY and CDR2 FYNNEI. The V gene end was trimmed by 3 bases and the J gene end by 4 bases; junction bases not matched to a gene: 11. The CDR3 DNA reads TGTGCCAGCAGTGACTTAAGGCGGCAGGGGGCTTACGAGCAGTACTTC. Protein product: CASSDLRRQGAYEQYF.

There are a few counts of this clone. The chain employs TRBV30 and TRBJ1-2; perhaps TRBD1 as D (5 bases). The CDR3 spans 17 residues. Looked up from germline, CDR1 is GTSNPN and CDR2 is SVGIG (reference sequence). Trimming removed 3 bases at V and 2 bases at J, with 22 bases between. The CDR3 is CAWRGQGGPVTNYGYTF. CDR3 in DNA: TGTGCCTGGAGGGGCCAGGGAGGTCCCGTAACCAACTATGGCTACACCTTC.

The sample holds many counts of this clone. In the same sample, other DNA sequences code for this CDR3. The chain carries TRBV18 and TRBJ2-5; D is unclear. The germline V gene encodes CDR1 KGHSH and CDR2 LQKENI. The V end lost 1 base, the J end lost 1 base, and 7 bases lay between the germline ends. The CDR3 has 14 residues. CDR3 bases: TGTGCCAGCTCACCACAGGGAATCCAAGAGACCCAGTACTTC. Its translation: CASSPQGIQETQYF.

This chain joins TRBV9 and TRBJ2-5; 13 nucleotides line up with TRBD2. Germline-derived CDR1 and CDR2 are SGDLS and YYNGEE. After removal of 3 bases from V and 1 base from J, the junction contained 3 bases not matched to a gene. This CDR3 is 16 amino acids long. CDR3 region: CASSARLAGGQETQYF. The CDR3 DNA follows: TGTGCCAGCAGCGCCCGACTAGCGGGGGGCCAAGAGACCCAGTACTTC.

The chain employs TRBV6-5 and TRBJ2-2; D possibly matches TRBD1 or TRBD2 (5 bases each). This CDR3 is built from 14 residues. V lost 10 bases, J lost 4 bases, and 16 bases lay in between. Germline V gene data show CDR1 as MNHEY and CDR2 as SVGAGI. The CDR3 DNA sequence: TGTGCCACCCAGGACATTCGGGGCACCGGGGAGCTGTTTTTT. This translates into CATQDIRGTGELFF.

V usage is TRBV5-1 and J usage is TRBJ2-3; TRBD2 might be the D (5 bases). V dropped 1 base and J dropped 1 base, with 10 bases sitting between them. This CDR3 contains 15 residues. Germline loops: CDR1 SGHRS, CDR2 YFSETQ. CDR3 sequence: CASSLSLRGTDTQYF. Here the CDR3 DNA reads TGCGCCAGCAGCTTGAGCCTGAGGGGCACAGATACGCAGTATTTT. The entire variable domain, with the rest obtained from reference TRBV5-1 and TRBJ2-3, is as follows: KAGVTQTPRYLIKTRGQQVTLSCSPISGHRSVSWYQQTPGQGLQFLFEYFSETQRNKGNFPGRFSGRQFSNSRSEMNVSTLELGDSALYLCASSLSLRGTDTQYFGPGTRLTVL.

The rearrangement joins TRBV11-2 to TRBJ1-2; 8 nucleotides line up with TRBD1. CDR1 is SGHAT and CDR2 is FQNNGV in the germline V gene. The trim removed 0 bases at V and 2 bases at J, leaving 8 bases unmatched. The length of the CDR3 is 17 residues. In DNA form, the CDR3 reads TGTGCCAGCAGCTTAGATCCCCTTAGGACAGGGAACTATGGCTACACCTTC. Translating gives CASSLDPLRTGNYGYTF.

The V gene is TRBV15, the J gene TRBJ1-4; 9 bases agree with TRBD1. CDR3 size: 15 residues. With 3 bases clipped from V and 7 bases from J, the junction kept 6 bases outside the gene matches. Germline lookup yields CDR1 LNHNV and CDR2 YYDKDF (reference sequence). This chain's CDR3 is CATSRTGGFSEKLFF. Here the CDR3 DNA reads TGTGCCACCAGCAGGACAGGGGGTTTTAGTGAAAAACTGTTTTTT.

J is TRBJ1-3 and V is TRBV4-1; D is ambiguous. V was clipped by 1 base and J by 6 bases, with 10 bases between them. There are 14 residues in the CDR3. Germline V lookup: CDR1 MGHRA, CDR2 YSYEKL. This CDR3 is CASSQGNLINTIYF. CDR3 DNA sequence: TGCGCCAGCAGCCAAGGAAACCTTATAAACACCATATATTTT.

Concerning this clone: This CDR3 fails to terminate in the conserved phenylalanine or tryptophan, so it likely reflects a read error. The chain recombines TRBV5-4 with TRBJ1-2; perhaps TRBD1 as D (5 bases). Trimming shortened V by 4 bases and J by 0 bases, and 16 bases separated the two germline ends. Germline V lookup: CDR1 SGHNT, CDR2 YYREEE (reference sequence). The CDR3 loop spans 16 amino acids. The CDR3 bases are TGTGCCAGCAGCCGCGGGGCGGGGTTTACTAACTATGGCTACACCCTC. Translated: CASSRGAGFTNYGYTL.

V is TRBV7-2 and J is TRBJ2-5; no reliable D call. CDR3 length: 13 residues. Trimming took off 5 bases at V and 5 bases at J, with 12 bases between the two ends. Per the germline V gene, CDR1 is SGHTA and CDR2 is FQGNSA. The CDR3 spells CASSLPIRETQYF. CDR3 coding DNA: TGTGCCAGCAGCCTCCCCATCAGGGAGACCCAGTACTTC.

There are a few counts of this clone. The chain joins TRBV29-1 to TRBJ2-1; a possible D gene is TRBD1 (6 bases). The ends were cut back, 2 bases at V and 3 bases at J, with 17 bases in the middle. Germline V gene data show CDR1 as SQVTM and CDR2 as ANQGSEA. The CDR3 has 16 residues. This CDR3 is CSVEPTGFGDYNEQFF. The CDR3 DNA is TGCAGCGTTGAACCTACAGGGTTCGGGGACTACAATGAGCAGTTCTTC.